This passage covers 8 T cell receptor beta chains from one sample sequenced in a study of vaccination effects on CD4 cells after COVID-19. Sequencing was performed with immunoSEQ multiplex PCR; in TCRdb, only in-frame clones are kept and a portion is missing. The sample has some 69,000 clones, about 73% seen once; the top ten hold roughly 2%. Isolation of CD4+ T cells took place after less than twelve days of culture. All study participants received two doses of BNT162b2 or mRNA-1273 vaccine. Their recognized antigens are unknown. Specimen: CD4+ T cells from PBMCs cultured without peptide, collected after COVID-19 vaccination. These receptors were obtained from a human donor who received a COVID-19 vaccine.

The chain links TRBV1 to TRBJ1-1; TRBD1 was called by the table and not checked on the DNA. TRBV1 is deemed a pseudogene. CDR3 length: 20 amino acids. CDR3 residues: CTSSQGFKGARERLNTEAFF. As DNA, the CDR3 is TGCACCAGCAGCCAAGGGTTCAAGGGGGCGAGAGAACGGCTGAACACTGAAGCTTTCTTT.

This rearrangement joins TRBV3-1 (or the pseudogene TRBV3-2) to TRBJ2-3; D is ambiguous. Trimming stripped 8 bases from V and 1 base from J, with 7 bases between. Germline lookup yields CDR1 LGHDT and CDR2 YNNKEL (reference sequence). This CDR3 is 12 amino acids long. The CDR3 spells CASVDRTDTQYF. CDR3 DNA: TGTGCCAGCGTCGACCGCACAGATACGCAGTATTTT.

In its sample, this clone was seen once. The chain employs TRBV19 and TRBJ1-4, with no clear D. The CDR3 runs 15 residues. Germline CDR1 reads LNHDA; CDR2 reads SQIVND (reference sequence). The germline V and J ends were trimmed by 7 bases and 5 bases, with 17 bases remaining between them. The CDR3 region is CASTKPAAGNEKLFF. The CDR3 coding sequence is TGTGCCAGTACTAAGCCCGCCGCGGGGAATGAAAAACTGTTTTTT.

This clone was counted between two and nine times. The chain couples TRBV9 to TRBJ2-3, with 11 bases lining up with TRBD2. V was pared by 0 bases and J by 3 bases, with 9 bases of the junction left unmatched. In germline, CDR1 is SGDLS, CDR2 YYNGEE. The CDR3 has 18 residues. Here the CDR3 reads CASSVGASGGLTTDTQYF. CDR3 nucleotide sequence: TGTGCCAGCAGCGTAGGCGCTAGCGGGGGGCTTACAACAGATACGCAGTATTTT.

This chain connects TRBV18 to TRBJ2-3; 9 nucleotides match TRBD1. The CDR3 spans 15 residues. V lost 3 bases to trimming and J lost 4 bases; unmatched junction nucleotides: 5. Germline lookup yields CDR1 KGHSH and CDR2 LQKENI. Written as DNA, the CDR3 is TGTGCCAGCTCACCCGGGACAGGGAACGCAGATACGCAGTATTTT. It yields the protein CASSPGTGNADTQYF.

V gene TRBV4-1 combines with J gene TRBJ2-3; 12 nucleotides match TRBD2. V shed 4 bases, J shed 6 bases, and the junction held 8 bases outside the gene matches. Per the germline V gene, CDR1 is MGHRA and CDR2 is YSYEKL. This CDR3 has 16 amino acids. CDR3 sequence (DNA): TGCGCCAGCAGCCGCTTTCCTAGCGGGGGGGCGGATACGCAGTATTTT. It yields the protein CASSRFPSGGADTQYF.

The chain uses TRBV5-4 and TRBJ2-5; D is unresolved. The CDR3 has 15 amino acids. The germline V gene encodes CDR1 SGHNT and CDR2 YYREEE (reference sequence). V lost 2 bases and J lost 2, with 13 bases in between. In DNA, the CDR3 is TGTGCCAGCAGCTTAAAATCGTCCGTTCAAGAGACCCAGTACTTC. Residues: CASSLKSSVQETQYF.

This chain connects TRBV18 to TRBJ2-5; D possibly uses TRBD1 or TRBD2 (5 bases each). Germline-derived CDR1 and CDR2 are KGHSH and LQKENI. V was cut by 1 base and J by 5 bases, with 14 bases left in between. The length of the CDR3 is 15 residues. In DNA, the CDR3 is TGTGCCAGCTCACCACAGAGGGACGGGATGGAGACCCAGTACTTC. Translation gives CASSPQRDGMETQYF.